The 29 T cell receptor beta chains given below trace back to one sample, sequenced in a study of T cell responses to AZD1222 COVID-19 vaccine. Here immunoSEQ multiplex PCR was the method, and the copy in TCRdb shows in-frame clones only, minus some. The sample yields some 120,000 clones, about 91% seen once. The sample here was peripheral blood, taken on day 0 of AZD1222 vaccination. These receptors originate from an adult in good health.

The rearrangement joins TRBV7-9 to TRBJ1-1; TRBD1 is a possible D gene (6 bases). Germline CDR1 is SEHNR and CDR2 is FQNEAQ (reference sequence). V was cut by 7 bases and J by 0 bases, with 21 bases left in between. This CDR3 is 17 amino acids long. The CDR3 here is CASIPRDTSLMNTEAFF. The CDR3 DNA is TGTGCCAGCATCCCCCGGGACACAAGTCTTATGAACACTGAAGCTTTCTTT.

The chain carries TRBV18 and TRBJ1-3, with D perhaps TRBD1 (5 bases). Germline values: CDR1 KGHSH, CDR2 LQKENI. The CDR3 sequence is 17 residues long. V lost 1 base and J lost 0, with 13 bases in between. The CDR3 here is CASSPLPGPSSGNTIYF. In DNA form, the CDR3 reads TGTGCCAGCTCACCACTTCCAGGGCCCAGCTCTGGAAACACCATATATTTT.

V usage is TRBV27 and J usage is TRBJ2-7; TRBD1 agrees at 8 bases. With V trimmed by 8 bases and J by 4 bases, 16 bases remained unmatched. The length of the CDR3 is 16 residues. CDR1 and CDR2 (germline): MNHEY, SMNVEV (reference sequence). This CDR3 reads CASAPAGGRPSYEQYF. The CDR3 DNA reads as TGTGCCAGCGCTCCGGCAGGGGGCAGACCGTCTTACGAGCAGTACTTC.

CDR3 sequence reads: CASSFLLSGTQYF. In DNA, the CDR3 is TGTGCCAGCAGTTTCCTCCTGAGTGGGACCCAGTACTTC. This rearrangement joins TRBV12-3 or TRBV12-4 to TRBJ2-5; D ambiguous. The CDR3 has 13 residues. V was cut by 3 bases and J by 7 bases, with 12 bases left in between.

The gene calls are TRBV15 and TRBJ1-2; 8 nucleotides line up with TRBD1. This CDR3 is 14 amino acids long. Trimming removed 0 bases from V and 8 bases from J; junction bases left unmatched: 5. From germline, CDR1 is LNHNV and CDR2 YYDKDF (reference sequence). CDR3 bases: TGTGCCACCAGCAGAGAAGACAGGGGAGGCGGCTACACCTTC. This sequence encodes CATSREDRGGGYTF.

The chain combines TRBV5-1 with TRBJ2-2; 13 positions agree with TRBD2. The CDR3 spans 16 residues. The germline gives CDR1 SGHRS, CDR2 YFSETQ. V shed 2 bases, J shed 7 bases, and the junction held 5 bases outside the gene matches. The CDR3 sequence is CASSLGTSGNVGELFF. The DNA for the CDR3 is TGCGCCAGCAGCTTAGGGACTAGCGGGAACGTCGGGGAGCTGTTTTTT. The complete variable domain, with remaining parts taken from reference TRBV5-1 and TRBJ2-2, reads KAGVTQTPRYLIKTRGQQVTLSCSPISGHRSVSWYQQTPGQGLQFLFEYFSETQRNKGNFPGRFSGRQFSNSRSEMNVSTLELGDSALYLCASSLGTSGNVGELFFGEGSRLTVL.

This chain links TRBV7-3 with TRBJ2-7; 9 positions match TRBD1. The CDR3 length is 15 residues. CDR1 and CDR2 from the germline V gene are SGHTA and FQGTGA. V was clipped by 4 bases and J by 2 bases; unmatched bases: 6. This CDR3 is CASSYGQGRPYEQYF. CDR3 sequence (DNA): TGTGCCAGCAGCTATGGACAGGGGCGACCCTACGAGCAGTACTTC. The whole variable domain, remainder taken from reference TRBV7-3 and TRBJ2-7, is GAGVSQTPSNKVTEKGKYVELRCDPISGHTALYWYRQSLGQGPEFLIYFQGTGAADDSGLPNDRFFAVRPEGSVSTLKIQRTERGDSAVYLCASSYGQGRPYEQYFGPGTRLTVT.

The chain recombines TRBV7-2 with TRBJ1-1; TRBD1 might be the D (5 bases). CDR3 length: 18 amino acids. V lost 1 base to trimming and J lost 1 base, with 19 bases between them. Germline assignment: CDR1 SGHTA and CDR2 FQGNSA. CDR3 in DNA: TGTGCCAGCAGCTTAGGTTTGGGGTTGGGACGGGAGAACACTGAAGCTTTCTTT. It translates to CASSLGLGLGRENTEAFF.

The chain employs TRBV5-1 and TRBJ2-7; maybe TRBD1 (5 bases). Germline V gene sequence: CDR1 SGHRS, CDR2 YFSETQ. With 4 bases removed from V and 2 bases from J, the gap between germline ends came to 13 bases. CDR3 length: 14 amino acids. CDR3 loop: CASSMTDFTYEQYF. The CDR3 region has the DNA TGCGCCAGCAGCATGACAGACTTCACCTACGAGCAGTACTTC.

The chain combines TRBV7-9 with TRBJ2-7, with D perhaps assigned TRBD1 or TRBD2 (6 bases each). This CDR3 spans 15 amino acids. Trimming removed 5 bases at V and 0 bases at J, with 14 bases between. Germline V gene sequence: CDR1 SEHNR, CDR2 FQNEAQ (reference sequence). This CDR3 is CASSGARGVSYEQYF. The CDR3, as DNA: TGTGCCAGCAGCGGTGCGAGGGGGGTCTCCTACGAGCAGTACTTC.

The V and J genes are TRBV7-2 and TRBJ2-7, with 14 bases identical to TRBD2. The CDR3 has 14 residues. Trimming at V came to 5 bases and at J to 6 bases, leaving 3 bases not matched to a gene. From germline, CDR1 is SGHTA and CDR2 FQGNSA. The CDR3 here is CASSPTSGRGEQYF. CDR3 bases: TGTGCCAGCAGCCCGACTAGCGGGAGGGGCGAGCAGTACTTC.

J is TRBJ1-4 and V is TRBV7-9; no firm D call. V lost 3 bases and J lost 0, with 8 bases in between. Germline assignment: CDR1 SEHNR and CDR2 FQNEAQ (reference sequence). This CDR3 has 15 residues. The CDR3: CASSFPGATNEKLFF. The CDR3, as DNA: TGTGCCAGCAGCTTCCCGGGAGCAACTAATGAAAAACTGTTTTTT.

The CDR3 sequence: CASSRSLQTGSHEQYF. The CDR3 DNA sequence: TGTGCCAGTAGCCGATCCCTTCAGACAGGCAGCCACGAGCAGTACTTC. The chain links TRBV19 to TRBJ2-7, with TRBD1 as a possible D gene (6 bases). Trimming removed 6 bases from V and 5 bases from J, with 23 bases in between. This CDR3 spans 16 amino acids. Germline V gene lookup returns CDR1 LNHDA and CDR2 SQIVND (reference sequence).

V and J are TRBV4-3 and TRBJ1-6, with 11 bases fitting TRBD1. CDR3 length equals 15 residues. Trimming cost V 4 bases and J 10 bases; bases outside gene matches: 6. Germline assignment: CDR1 LGHNA and CDR2 YSLEER. The DNA for the CDR3 is TGCGCCAGCAGCCTTCTAGGGACAGGGGGATCACCCCTCCACTTT. Protein: CASSLLGTGGSPLHF.

This chain connects TRBV5-1 to TRBJ1-4, with D perhaps TRBD1 (5 bases). The CDR3 spans 14 residues. The V gene lost 2 bases and the J gene lost 8 bases, with 13 bases spanning the gap. Germline CDR1 is SGHRS and CDR2 is YFSETQ. The CDR3, as DNA: TGCGCCAGCAGCTTAGGGGCTTCGGGAGAAAAACTGTTTTTT. The encoded protein is CASSLGASGEKLFF.

The V and J genes are TRBV4-1 and TRBJ2-5; possibly TRBD2 for D (6 bases). The CDR3 sequence is 15 residues long. Germline CDR1 is MGHRA and CDR2 is YSYEKL. V lost 4 bases and J 5 bases, leaving 17 bases between the germline ends. In nucleotides, the CDR3 is TGCGCCAGCAGCCCCTCTCTAGCGTCTCGGGAGACCCAGTACTTC. Residues: CASSPSLASRETQYF.

The rearrangement uses TRBV21-1 and TRBJ2-2. TRBV21-1 is noted as a pseudogene. This CDR3 comprises 16 residues. CDR3 bases: TGTGCCAGCAGCAATTCCGTTGGGGGGCGCAGCGGGGAGCTGTTTTTT. The encoded protein is CASSNSVGGRSGELFF.

This chain uses TRBV6-6 with TRBJ1-1, with D tentatively TRBD1 (5 bases). CDR1 is MNHNY, CDR2 SVGAGI, per germline (reference sequence). This CDR3 region has 15 residues. Trimming removed 8 bases from V and 1 base from J, with 17 bases in between. The CDR3 loop is CASARDPHKNTEAFF. The CDR3 DNA follows: TGTGCCAGCGCCCGGGACCCACATAAGAACACTGAAGCTTTCTTT.

The chain carries TRBV13 and TRBJ2-3; 8 positions agree with TRBD1. The CDR3 spans 15 residues. Germline V gene sequence: CDR1 PRHDT, CDR2 FYEKMQ (reference sequence). Losses at the gene ends were 5 bases for V and 0 bases for J; bases not matched to a gene: 4. The CDR3 DNA reads TGTGCCAGCAGCGACCGGACAGGGAGCACAGATACGCAGTATTTT. Protein: CASSDRTGSTDTQYF.

The gene calls are TRBV5-1 and TRBJ2-3; TRBD1 matches 7 bases. V trimming: 3 bases; J trimming: 2 bases; junction bases outside the gene matches: 9. In germline, CDR1 is SGHRS, CDR2 YFSETQ. This CDR3 spans 16 amino acids. The CDR3: CASSSLWTGNTDTQYF. DNA for the CDR3: TGCGCCAGCAGCTCACTCTGGACAGGCAACACAGATACGCAGTATTTT.

V is TRBV3-1 (or the pseudogene TRBV3-2) and J is TRBJ2-7; 8 bases agree with TRBD1. The CDR3 has 16 amino acids. Trimming removed 1 base from V and 2 bases from J; junction bases left unmatched: 7. Germline values: CDR1 LGHDT, CDR2 YNNKEL (reference sequence). This CDR3 is CASSQGRTGIPYEQYF. The CDR3 nucleotides read TGTGCCAGCAGCCAAGGGAGGACAGGGATCCCCTACGAGCAGTACTTC.

This chain connects TRBV7-7 to TRBJ2-1; TRBD1 agrees at 8 bases. Germline CDR1 and CDR2: SSHAT and FNYEAQ (reference sequence). The CDR3 spans 13 residues. V was clipped by 5 bases and J by 7 bases; unmatched bases: 4. For the CDR3, the DNA is TGTGCCAGCAGCCTGACAGGGGAGAATGAGCAGTTCTTC. This sequence encodes CASSLTGENEQFF.

The genes are TRBV29-1 and TRBJ2-7, with 7 bases lining up with TRBD1. The CDR3 consists of 13 residues. V was pared by 7 bases and J by 1 base, with 7 bases of the junction left unmatched. Germline CDR1 and CDR2: SQVTM and ANQGSEA. The CDR3 DNA is TGCAGCGGGCAGGACAGGTCATCCTACGAGCAGTACTTC. It yields the protein CSGQDRSSYEQYF.

This clone was seen just once. The chain combines TRBV19 with TRBJ2-1; D is possibly TRBD2 (5 bases). This CDR3 region has 15 residues. Germline V gives CDR1 LNHDA, CDR2 SQIVND (reference sequence). The V and J ends lost 4 bases and 5 bases respectively, with 15 bases between them. CDR3 bases: TGTGCCAGTAGTACACGGGAAAATACAAACAATGAGCAGTTCTTC. Its protein product is CASSTRENTNNEQFF. The full variable domain, in which reference TRBV19 and TRBJ2-1 provide the parts outside the CDR3, is DGGITQSPKYLFRKEGQNVTLSCEQNLNHDAMYWYRQDPGQGLRLIYYSQIVNDFQKGDIAEGYSVSREKKESFPLTVTSAQKNPTAFYLCASSTRENTNNEQFFGPGTRLTVL.

The chain recombines TRBV2 with TRBJ2-5, with 7 bases that match TRBD2. From germline, CDR1 is SNHLY and CDR2 FYNNEI. The CDR3 totals 17 residues. V lost 7 bases, J lost 1 base, and 15 bases stayed unmatched. The CDR3 is CASIKWEGTISQETQYF. The CDR3, as DNA: TGTGCCAGCATTAAGTGGGAGGGAACGATTTCCCAAGAGACCCAGTACTTC.

This clone occurred a few times. The CDR3 nucleotides read TGTGCCAGCAGTTATCGACTAGCGGGACCAGTGGATGAGCAGTTCTTC. This sequence encodes CASSYRLAGPVDEQFF. The chain links TRBV6-5 to TRBJ2-1; 11 bases are shared with TRBD2. The CDR3 is made up of 16 amino acids. The V gene's germline CDR1 is MNHEY and CDR2 SVGAGI. With 3 bases clipped from V and 8 bases from J, the junction kept 9 bases outside the gene matches.

The V and J genes are TRBV21-1 and TRBJ1-3. TRBV21-1 is a known pseudogene. CDR3 length equals 19 residues. CDR3 amino acids: CASSKTPDMWVRSGNTIYF. The CDR3 nucleotides read TGTGCCAGCAGCAAAACCCCAGATATGTGGGTCCGCTCTGGAAACACCATATATTTT.

The chain couples TRBV7-8 to TRBJ2-5; D is tentatively TRBD1 or TRBD2 (5 bases each). The CDR3 is 14 residues long. The V end was cut by 1 base, the J end by 5 bases, with 11 bases between. Germline CDR1 is SGHVS and CDR2 is FQNEAQ. The CDR3 bases are TGTGCCAGCAGCTTAGTCGAGGGGAGCGAGACCCAGTACTTC. Protein sequence: CASSLVEGSETQYF.

The chain links TRBV5-6 to TRBJ1-1; TRBD1 is a possible D gene (5 bases). V lost 2 bases and J lost 4, with 15 bases in between. The germline V gene has CDR1 SGHDT and CDR2 YYEEEE. The CDR3 extends over 15 amino acids. Written as DNA, the CDR3 is TGTGCCAGCAGCTTATTGGGGCCACAGGTCACTGAAGCTTTCTTT. It is translated as CASSLLGPQVTEAFF.